This T cell receptor (beta chain) stems from a study of spatial heterogeneity in lung cancer. There are many counts of this clonotype. MiXCR was run by TCRdb on the 5' RACE reads, yielding one entry per CDR3 protein. The repertoire has tens of thousands of distinct CDR3 sequences, under 9% of them found once; the top ten carry 6.9%. Germline-derived CDR1 and CDR2 are MDHEN and SYDVKM. V was shortened by 7 bases and J by 6 bases, with 9 bases between the two germline ends. CDR3 length: 12 amino acids. Time point noted: sample taken at primary tumor resection. Tumor, nontumor lung or frozen PBMC supplied whole RNA, sequenced without sorting.

This clonotype originated in a male donor with early-stage non-small cell lung cancer. J is TRBJ2-2 and V is TRBV28; no definite D call. Source: PBMCs, taken at surgery. The DNA for the CDR3 is TGTGCCAGCAACCTAGGGCCCGGGGAGCTGTTTTTT. Its protein product is CASNLGPGELFF.